A single sample is the source of the 3 T cell receptor beta chains below, sequenced in a study of neoadjuvant anti-PD-1 for oral cavity cancer. Sequencing used immunoSEQ multiplex PCR; TCRdb keeps in-frame clones, though not all of them. The sample contains tens of thousands of clones, approximately 79% of which appear only once. The sample consisted of PBMCs, taken before nivolumab (anti-PD-1) treatment. The receptors come from a person aged 35-80 years with oral cavity squamous cell carcinoma.

This clone has just a few counts. The chain couples TRBV5-6 to TRBJ1-2; 8 bases map to TRBD1. CDR3 length equals 14 residues. Per the germline V gene, CDR1 is SGHDT and CDR2 is YYEEEE. Trimming cost V 2 bases and J 9 bases; bases outside gene matches: 9. CDR3 in DNA: TGTGCCAGCAGCTTCCGGACAGGGAGTAGAAGCTACACCTTC. Translation gives CASSFRTGSRSYTF.

The chain is built from TRBV5-6 and TRBJ2-7; D gene uncertain. There are 14 residues in the CDR3. The germline V gene has CDR1 SGHDT and CDR2 YYEEEE. The V end was cut by 4 bases, the J end by 2 bases, with 13 bases between. CDR3 sequence reads: CASSDGPGTYEQYF. The CDR3 region has the DNA TGTGCCAGCAGCGACGGCCCCGGTACCTACGAGCAGTACTTC. Full variable domain (remainder filled in from reference TRBV5-6 and TRBJ2-7): DAGVTQSPTHLIKTRGQQVTLRCSPKSGHDTVSWYQQALGQGPQFIFQYYEEEERQRGNFPDRFSGHQFPNYSSELNVNALLLGDSALYLCASSDGPGTYEQYFGPGTRLTVT.

The gene calls are TRBV10-2 and TRBJ1-5; 7 bases align to TRBD1. Losses at the gene ends were 3 bases for V and 6 bases for J; bases not matched to a gene: 5. Looked up from germline, CDR1 is WSHSY and CDR2 is SAAADI. This CDR3 is built from 14 residues. CDR3 residues: CASSDYRGIQPQHF. CDR3 DNA: TGCGCCAGCAGTGATTACAGGGGTATTCAGCCCCAGCATTTT.